The 29 T cell receptor beta chains below were found in one sample sequenced in a study of early T cells in non-severe SARS-CoV-2 infection. MiXCR, applied by TCRdb to the 5' RACE reads, yields one record per CDR3 protein. In the table there are tens of thousands of distinct CDR3 sequences, about 12% of which are singletons. Material: whole blood. All receptors derive from an adult who was a healthcare worker with PCR-confirmed SARS-CoV-2 infection or an uninfected control (not recorded which).

This clonotype has a count of ten or more. The genes are TRBV2 and TRBJ1-6; D is ambiguous. This CDR3 has 12 residues. Deletions cut 7 bases from V and 5 bases from J, with 6 bases between. CDR1 and CDR2 from the germline V gene are SNHLY and FYNNEI. The CDR3 sequence is CASTGDNSPLHF. Written as DNA, the CDR3 is TGTGCCAGCACCGGGGATAATTCACCCCTCCACTTT.

This clonotype was picked up many times. V and J are TRBV28 and TRBJ2-5; D is undetermined. V shed 8 bases and J shed 7 bases, with 8 bases lying between them. The CDR3 contains 10 residues. Germline CDR1 MDHEN, CDR2 SYDVKM. The CDR3 loop is CASSGGTQYF. CDR3 in DNA: TGTGCCAGCTCCGGCGGGACCCAGTACTTC.

This clonotype occurred a few times. The chain joins TRBV2 to TRBJ1-1, with unresolved D. The CDR3 is 13 amino acids. The germline V gene encodes CDR1 SNHLY and CDR2 FYNNEI. V gave up 3 bases and J gave up 7 bases, with 12 bases separating them. The CDR3 DNA is TGTGCCAGCAGTGAGGGAATAATAGGTGAAGCTTTCTTT. This encodes CASSEGIIGEAFF.

This clonotype appeared many times. The chain carries TRBV20-1 and TRBJ2-7; 7 positions agree with TRBD2. The CDR3 has 13 amino acids. Germline V lookup: CDR1 DFQATT, CDR2 SNEGSKA (reference sequence). V lost 6 bases and J lost 0; bases outside the gene matches: 5. CDR3 bases: TGCAGTGCCGGGGGAGGGAGCTCCTACGAGCAGTACTTC. Translation gives CSAGGGSSYEQYF.

This clonotype was counted ten times or more. The chain is built from TRBV29-1 and TRBJ2-1; D possibly corresponds to TRBD2 (6 bases). The CDR3 totals 14 residues. V gave up 6 bases and J gave up 7 bases, with 19 bases separating them. CDR1 and CDR2 (germline): SQVTM, ANQGSEA. The CDR3 nucleotides are TGCAGCGTGGAGGCTAGCGAGGTTACGAATGAGCAGTTCTTC. This codes for CSVEASEVTNEQFF.

This clonotype was seen just once. The chain joins TRBV30 to TRBJ2-5; the match to TRBD1 covers 8 bases. V trimming: 7 bases; J trimming: 2 bases; junction bases outside the gene matches: 9. Germline CDR1 and CDR2: GTSNPN and SVGIG (reference sequence). This CDR3 spans 14 amino acids. The CDR3 is CAFLPQGAQETQYF. The CDR3 DNA sequence: TGTGCCTTCTTGCCTCAGGGGGCACAAGAGACCCAGTACTTC.

This clonotype was observed a few times. The rearrangement uses TRBV4-1 and TRBJ2-3, with 13 bases aligning to TRBD2. Germline V gene lookup returns CDR1 MGHRA and CDR2 YSYEKL. With 4 bases clipped from V and 5 bases from J, the junction kept 6 bases outside the gene matches. The CDR3 is 16 residues long. Written as DNA, the CDR3 is TGCGCCAGCAGCCTTCGGACTAGCGGGAGTGGAGATACGCAGTATTTT. Its translation is CASSLRTSGSGDTQYF.

The chain is built from TRBV6-2 or TRBV6-3 and TRBJ2-7; 12 bases match TRBD2. V was clipped by 6 bases and J by 4 bases; unmatched bases: 7. There are 15 residues in the CDR3. Germline V gene data show CDR1 as MNHEY and CDR2 as SVGEGT. CDR3 residues: CASRRLAGVRYEQYF. The CDR3 DNA is TGTGCCAGCAGGAGACTAGCGGGAGTCCGTTACGAGCAGTACTTC.

The V gene is TRBV29-1, the J gene TRBJ2-7, with D possibly TRBD1 on 5 matching bases. In germline, CDR1 is SQVTM, CDR2 ANQGSEA. This CDR3 is 12 amino acids long. Trimming left V 4 bases short and J 0 bases short, with 7 bases between. Written as DNA, the CDR3 is TGCAGCGTTGGACAGCCCTCCTACGAGCAGTACTTC. It codes for CSVGQPSYEQYF.

This clonotype was seen at least ten times. V usage is TRBV2 and J usage is TRBJ1-2, with 8 bases lining up with TRBD1. The CDR3 loop spans 14 amino acids. With V trimmed by 1 base and J by 2 bases, 0 bases remained unmatched. From germline, CDR1 is SNHLY and CDR2 FYNNEI. The CDR3 spells CASSEGTGNYGYTF. The DNA for the CDR3 is TGTGCCAGCAGTGAAGGGACAGGGAACTATGGCTACACCTTC.

This clonotype was detected many times. V is TRBV18 and J is TRBJ1-5; unclear D gene. CDR1 is KGHSH and CDR2 is LQKENI in the germline V gene. V dropped 1 base and J dropped 1 base, with 8 bases sitting between them. CDR3 size: 15 residues. The CDR3 DNA is TGTGCCAGCTCACCACGCGCGGAGAGCAATCAGCCCCAGCATTTT. This codes for CASSPRAESNQPQHF.

The rearrangement uses TRBV12-5 and TRBJ1-4; no firm D call. Germline V lookup: CDR1 LGHNT, CDR2 FRNRAP. With 6 bases removed from V and 3 bases from J, the gap between germline ends came to 5 bases. CDR3 length equals 12 residues. The CDR3: CASGRANEKLFF. Written as DNA, the CDR3 is TGTGCTAGTGGGAGGGCTAATGAAAAACTGTTTTTT.

This clonotype was counted a few times. The chain links TRBV7-2 to TRBJ2-7; D gene uncertain. The CDR3 is 11 residues long. V was clipped by 5 bases and J by 7 bases, with 9 bases between them. Germline CDR1 SGHTA, CDR2 FQGNSA. The CDR3 DNA sequence: TGTGCCAGCAGCCCCGGACGGGAGCAGTACTTC. It is translated as CASSPGREQYF.

This chain links TRBV4-1 with TRBJ2-1; 10 bases line up with TRBD1. Germline CDR1 MGHRA, CDR2 YSYEKL. The V segment lost 3 bases and the J segment 9 bases; nucleotides outside the gene matches: 8. The CDR3 runs to 15 residues. The CDR3 loop is CASSQLGTGVGEQFF. In DNA form, the CDR3 reads TGCGCCAGCAGCCAGTTGGGGACAGGGGTCGGTGAGCAGTTCTTC.

Only a few counts were recorded for this clonotype. This chain connects TRBV7-9 to TRBJ2-7; D is ambiguous. The CDR3 runs 13 residues. Between the trimmed V and J ends, which lost 2 bases and 2 bases, there was a span of 7 bases. CDR1 is SEHNR and CDR2 is FQNEAQ in the germline V gene (reference sequence). For the CDR3, the DNA is TGTGCCAGCAGCTTACTAGACACCTACGAGCAGTACTTC. It translates to CASSLLDTYEQYF.

This clonotype was seen more than once but under ten times. The chain employs TRBV29-1 and TRBJ2-2; D is possibly TRBD1 (5 bases). Germline CDR1 SQVTM, CDR2 ANQGSEA. This CDR3 region has 13 residues. The V end was cut by 4 bases, the J end by 4 bases, with 10 bases between. The chain's CDR3 is CSVVWQGTGELFF. DNA for the CDR3: TGCAGCGTTGTTTGGCAGGGCACCGGGGAGCTGTTTTTT.

This clonotype occurred many times. The chain uses TRBV24-1 and TRBJ1-5; D unresolved. The germline V and J ends were trimmed by 6 bases and 9 bases, with 14 bases remaining between them. The CDR3 consists of 13 residues. Per germline, CDR1 KGHDR and CDR2 SFDVKD. The CDR3: CATSLGSGWPQHF. The CDR3 DNA is TGTGCCACCAGTCTAGGCTCCGGTTGGCCCCAGCATTTT.

The chain couples TRBV3-1 to TRBJ2-2; D is possibly TRBD1 (6 bases). The CDR3 has 15 amino acids. The V gene's germline CDR1 is LGHDT and CDR2 YNNKEL (reference sequence). The V end was cut by 5 bases, the J end by 1 base, with 11 bases between. CDR3 loop: CASSGRTVNTGELFF. CDR3 bases: TGTGCCAGCAGCGGCCGGACAGTGAACACCGGGGAGCTGTTTTTT.

The chain employs TRBV20-1 and TRBJ2-7, with 8 nucleotides matching TRBD2. Germline V lookup: CDR1 DFQATT, CDR2 SNEGSKA (reference sequence). V shed 3 bases, J shed 3 bases, and the junction held 4 bases outside the gene matches. This CDR3 spans 13 amino acids. The CDR3 region is CSARLSGDYEQYF. CDR3 nucleotide sequence: TGCAGTGCTAGGCTTAGCGGGGACTACGAGCAGTACTTC.

The chain carries TRBV29-1 and TRBJ2-3, with a weak D call TRBD2 (7 bases). The germline V gene encodes CDR1 SQVTM and CDR2 ANQGSEA. The CDR3 totals 15 residues. With 2 bases removed from V and 1 base from J, the gap between germline ends came to 13 bases. CDR3: CSVERGGLRTDTQYF. The CDR3 coding sequence is TGCAGCGTTGAAAGGGGGGGACTCCGCACAGATACGCAGTATTTT.

This clonotype was picked up many times. This rearrangement joins TRBV4-1 to TRBJ2-1; TRBD1 is a possible D gene (5 bases). Between the trimmed V and J ends, which lost 2 bases and 1 base, there was a span of 15 bases. Per germline, CDR1 MGHRA and CDR2 YSYEKL. This CDR3 has 17 residues. CDR3 region: CASSQIDMGLSYNEQFF. The CDR3 bases are TGCGCCAGCAGCCAAATCGACATGGGGCTTTCCTACAATGAGCAGTTCTTC.

The J gene is TRBJ2-7, the V gene TRBV28; TRBD1 or TRBD2 may be the D gene (5 bases each). The CDR3 loop spans 14 amino acids. Trimming removed 4 bases from V and 2 bases from J, with 12 bases in between. The germline V gene has CDR1 MDHEN and CDR2 SYDVKM. CDR3: CASSSPGRPYEQYF. The DNA for the CDR3 is TGTGCCAGCAGTTCCCCGGGACGGCCCTACGAGCAGTACTTC.

The sample holds a few counts of this clonotype. J is TRBJ2-1 and V is TRBV3-1; TRBD2 matches 11 bases. J lost 9 bases, V lost 1 base, and 5 bases had no gene match. The germline V gene has CDR1 LGHDT and CDR2 YNNKEL (reference sequence). The CDR3 loop spans 15 amino acids. CDR3 coding DNA: TGTGCCAGCAGCCAAGCCCTAGCGGGAGGAGGTGAGCAGTTCTTC. It specifies CASSQALAGGGEQFF.

In nucleotides, the CDR3 is TGTGCCAGCAGTGGACGGTCCTGGGATTCACCCCTCCACTTT. Protein sequence: CASSGRSWDSPLHF. The chain couples TRBV12-3 or TRBV12-4 to TRBJ1-6; D not certain. There are 14 residues in the CDR3. Trimming shortened V by 5 bases and J by 8 bases, and 13 bases separated the two germline ends.

About this clonotype: One end of the junction fails to match germline, which may point to a read error. This sequence joins TRBV7-2 and TRBJ2-3; D is possibly TRBD1 or TRBD2 (5 bases each). The length of the CDR3 is 13 residues. CDR1 is SGHTA and CDR2 is FQGNSA in the germline V gene. DNA of the CDR3: TGTGCCAGCAGATCCGGGGCCACAAATACGCAGTATTTT. Protein: CASRSGATNTQYF.

V gene TRBV6-2 or TRBV6-3 combines with J gene TRBJ2-3; D is uncertain. The germline V gene encodes CDR1 MNHEY and CDR2 SVGEGT. The CDR3 runs 15 residues. V lost 0 bases and J 0 bases, leaving 7 bases between the germline ends. CDR3 sequence reads: CASSYSKASTDTQYF. As DNA, the CDR3 is TGTGCCAGCAGTTACTCGAAAGCAAGCACAGATACGCAGTATTTT.

The chain is built from TRBV5-1 and TRBJ2-7, with D possibly matching TRBD1 (6 bases). V was trimmed by 4 bases and J by 0 bases, leaving 14 bases between them. CDR3 size: 15 residues. CDR1 and CDR2 from the germline V gene are SGHRS and YFSETQ. DNA of the CDR3: TGCGCCAGCAGCCCTCGACAGGCGACCTCCTACGAGCAGTACTTC. Encoded protein: CASSPRQATSYEQYF.

V usage is TRBV11-3 and J usage is TRBJ2-4; D may correspond to TRBD1 or TRBD2 (5 bases each). Looked up from germline, CDR1 is SGHNT and CDR2 is YENEEA. CDR3 size: 13 residues. V lost 7 bases and J 6 bases, leaving 13 bases between the germline ends. CDR3: CASNQRGRNIQYF. In nucleotides, the CDR3 is TGTGCCAGCAATCAACGGGGCAGAAACATTCAGTACTTC. Supplemented by reference TRBV11-3 and TRBJ2-4, the full variable domain reads EAGVVQSPRYKIIEKKQPVAFWCNPISGHNTLYWYLQNLGQGPELLIRYENEEAVDDSQLPKDRFSAERLKGVDSTLKIQPAELGDSAVYLCASNQRGRNIQYFGAGTRLSVL.

This clonotype was detected only a few times. CDR3 coding DNA: TGCAGCGTTGAAGGGGGTTACAATGAGCAGTTCTTC. It translates to CSVEGGYNEQFF. The chain uses TRBV29-1 and TRBJ2-1, with D hard to call. V lost 1 base, J lost 4 bases, and 5 bases lay in between. The germline gives CDR1 SQVTM, CDR2 ANQGSEA. This CDR3 contains 12 residues.